The rows below give T cell receptor beta chains drawn from one sample of a study of blood T cell repertoires in COVID-19. Profiled with immunoSEQ multiplex PCR; TCRdb holds only in-frame clones, not every one. The sample carries some 42,000 clones, 92% recorded once. Specimen: peripheral blood. Source of these receptors: a man aged 45-65 years with active COVID-19. Each CDR3 is given with its conserved first and last residue. A D gene is named only where the DNA matches it firmly. Clone size is shown for a subset of rows, as once, few, many or a class of expanded clone.

TGTGCCAGCAGTACAAGCACAGATACGCAGTATTTT CASSTSTDTQYF TRBJ2-3 . TRBV12-3/TRBV12-4 .
TGCAGTGCTAGTGCTGCACGGACAGGGGGTTTAAACGAGCAGTACTTC CSASAARTGGLNEQYF TRBJ2-7 TRBD1 TRBV20-1 .
TGCAGTGCACACACCGAGACCCAGTACTTC CSAHTETQYF TRBJ2-5 . TRBV20-1 .
TGTGCCATCAGGAGCGAGGGGACAGGGACAAATGAGCAGTTCTTC CAIRSEGTGTNEQFF TRBJ2-1 TRBD1 TRBV10-3 .
TGTGCCAGCAGTTATAGCGGGAGAGGAGGGGAGACCCAGTACTTC CASSYSGRGGETQYF TRBJ2-5 TRBD2 TRBV27 .
TGTGCCAGCAGCCTATCGTACTCCGGACAGCTCAACATTCAGTACTTC CASSLSYSGQLNIQYF TRBJ2-4 . TRBV3-1/TRBV3-2 once
TGTGCCAGCAGTTGGGGGGAGAACACTGAAGCTTTCTTT CASSWGENTEAFF TRBJ1-1 . TRBV12-3/TRBV12-4 .
TGTGCCAGCAGGCCCGAGGGCCGCGGTCCCCTTTATGGCTACACCTTC CASRPEGRGPLYGYTF TRBJ1-2 . TRBV28 .
TGTGCCAGCACTCGCGGGGAAAAACTGTTTTTT CASTRGEKLFF TRBJ1-4 . TRBV28 .
TGTGCCAGCAGCCTGGCGGGTAGTGAGCAGTACTTC CASSLAGSEQYF TRBJ2-7 . TRBV11-2 once
TGCGCCAGCGGGATAGCGGGAGGAAGCACAGATACGCAGTATTTT CASGIAGGSTDTQYF TRBJ2-3 TRBD2 TRBV5-1 .
TGTGCCAGCAGCTTCCCGGACAGTGTGATGAATACGCAGTATTTT CASSFPDSVMNTQYF TRBJ2-3 . TRBV5-5 .
TGCAGTCTACAGCACACAGATACGCAGTATTTT CSLQHTDTQYF TRBJ2-3 . TRBV20-1 .
TGTGCCAGCAGCTTAGGGGACGGGACTACGAAGCAGTACTTC CASSLGDGTTKQYF TRBJ2-7 TRBD2 TRBV11-3 .
TGTGCCACTGCGACAGGGAACTACGAGCAGTACTTC CATATGNYEQYF TRBJ2-7 TRBD1 TRBV19 few
TGTGCCCAGCAGCAATCCAGCGGGGCGCCTTTCGATCAGGCAGAGCTCTCCTACAATGAGCAGTTCTTC CAQQQSSGAPFDQAELSYNEQFF TRBJ2-1 . TRBV21-1 .
TGTGCCAGCGCGGGGAGCAATCAGCCCCAGCATTTT CASAGSNQPQHF TRBJ1-5 . TRBV7-8 once
TGTGCCAGCAGTGACGGGAATATCGGAGCTTTCTTT CASSDGNIGAFF TRBJ1-1 . TRBV6-1 .
TGTGCCAGCACTCTGGATACTAGGGTTATCCTACTTAATGAGCAGTTCTTC CASTLDTRVILLNEQFF TRBJ2-1 . TRBV7-2 .
TGCGCCAGCAGCTTGGGACTAGCGGCCTTCAATGAGCAGTTCTTC CASSLGLAAFNEQFF TRBJ2-1 TRBD2 TRBV5-1 .
TGTGCCAGCTCACCCCTCTCGGGTACTGAAGCTTTCTTT CASSPLSGTEAFF TRBJ1-1 . TRBV18 once
TGCGCCAGCAGCTTGGGAGTGGGACTAGCGGGAGGCTACGAGCAGTACTTC CASSLGVGLAGGYEQYF TRBJ2-7 TRBD2 TRBV5-1 .
TGTGCCAGCAGCAAAGGGGTAGATACGCAGTATTTT CASSKGVDTQYF TRBJ2-3 . TRBV11-2 .
TGTGCCAGTAGTATAGATCGGGAACACACTGAAGCTTTCTTT CASSIDREHTEAFF TRBJ1-1 . TRBV19 .
TGTGCCACCAGTGATACGACTAGCGATCGCACCGGGGAGCTGTTTTTT CATSDTTSDRTGELFF TRBJ2-2 TRBD2 TRBV24-1 .
TGTGCCAGCAGCCCCTTGACTAGCGGGAGTGACCGGGAGCAGTACTTC CASSPLTSGSDREQYF TRBJ2-7 TRBD2 TRBV4-2 .
TGTGCCACCCGGATAGCGGGTGGACCCCTCTACGAGCAGTACTTC CATRIAGGPLYEQYF TRBJ2-7 TRBD2 TRBV7-2 .
TGTGCCAGCAGCTTAGAGGACAGGGGTGCTTACGGGGAGCTGTTTTTT CASSLEDRGAYGELFF TRBJ2-2 TRBD1 TRBV11-2 few
TGTGCCACCAGTGATCTAGCGGCATGGGACAATGAGCAGTTCTTC CATSDLAAWDNEQFF TRBJ2-1 TRBD2 TRBV24-1 .
TGTGCCAGCAGTTTACAACTAGCGGGTGGAGAGACCCAGTACTTC CASSLQLAGGETQYF TRBJ2-5 TRBD2 TRBV28 .
TGCGCCAGCAGGTTGACCACTAGGATTCCCAATGAGCAGTTCTTC CASRLTTRIPNEQFF TRBJ2-1 . TRBV5-1 .
TGTGCCAGCAGTTTCGCAGGGGTTAACACTGAAGCTTTCTTT CASSFAGVNTEAFF TRBJ1-1 . TRBV6-6 .
TGCGCCAGCAGTGATTTCGGTCTCGGCAGGGACGAGCAGTACTTC CASSDFGLGRDEQYF TRBJ2-7 . TRBV10-1 .
TGTGCCAGTACCTCAGGGGACAGGGGTGACGGAAACACCATATATTTT CASTSGDRGDGNTIYF TRBJ1-3 TRBD1 TRBV19 .
TGTGCCAGCAGCCAGGAAGCTAGCGGGACGTCCTACGAGCAGTACTTC CASSQEASGTSYEQYF TRBJ2-7 TRBD2 TRBV4-2 .
TGTGCCAGCAGTCCTACAGGGGGACTGCGGGCCACTGAGCAGTTCTTC CASSPTGGLRATEQFF TRBJ2-1 TRBD1 TRBV5-4 .
TGTGCCACCAGTGAGCTCGGGATGAATCAGCCCCAGCATTTT CATSELGMNQPQHF TRBJ1-5 . TRBV24-1 .
TGTGCCAGCAGTTTAATCCCTAATACCCTCCAGGGGAATCAGCCCCAGCATTTT CASSLIPNTLQGNQPQHF TRBJ1-5 . TRBV28 .
TGTGCCAGCAGTTTCGGGAGAAACACCATATATTTT CASSFGRNTIYF TRBJ1-3 . TRBV28 .
TGCGCCAGCAGCCGGCGACTAGCGGGAGGAACAGATACGCAGTATTTT CASSRRLAGGTDTQYF TRBJ2-3 TRBD2 TRBV5-1 .
TGTGCCAGCAGTGAAACGGGGGGCACCGGGGAGCTGTTTTTT CASSETGGTGELFF TRBJ2-2 TRBD2 TRBV6-4 few
TGTGCCACCACCGGACAGGACCCAACCTACGAGCAGTACTTC CATTGQDPTYEQYF TRBJ2-7 TRBD1 TRBV27 .
TGTGCCAGCAGCGTAGACGCCAGGGACACTGAAGCTTTCTTT CASSVDARDTEAFF TRBJ1-1 . TRBV9 .
TGTGCCAGCTCACTAGCGGGAGGGACAGATACGCAGTATTTT CASSLAGGTDTQYF TRBJ2-3 TRBD2 TRBV11-3 .
TGCGCCAGCAGCTTGACAGGAAACAATCAGCCCCAGCATTTT CASSLTGNNQPQHF TRBJ1-5 . TRBV5-1 few
TGTGCCAGCTCACCAAACAGGGGGAACTATGGCTACACCTTC CASSPNRGNYGYTF TRBJ1-2 TRBD1 TRBV6-5 once
TGCGCCAGCAGCTTGCCCCAGGGGAACACAGATACGCAGTATTTT CASSLPQGNTDTQYF TRBJ2-3 . TRBV5-1 .
TGTGCCACCCGACAGGTTTCCCCACACGAGCAGTACTTC CATRQVSPHEQYF TRBJ2-7 . TRBV10-3 .